This T cell receptor beta chain was found in a study of PD-1 blockade in classical Hodgkin lymphoma. The germline CDR1 and CDR2 sequences are LNHDA and SQIVND (reference sequence). The CDR3 covers 18 residues. V shed 1 base and J shed 4 bases, with 22 bases lying between them. Sequencing was performed with immunoSEQ multiplex PCR; in TCRdb, only in-frame clones are kept and a portion is missing. The sample shows tens of thousands of clones, around 80% of them seen only once. This clone was observed once. Sample time point: cycle 4 day 1 (C4D1), after less than 7 weeks of nivolumab. In every patient, relapse followed autologous stem cell transplantation, while exposure to brentuximab vedotin differed.

The sequence came from a human donor with classical Hodgkin lymphoma. Sequences were derived from peripheral blood mononuclear cells (PBMCs), sampled before the fourth cycle of nivolumab. The rearrangement uses TRBV19 and TRBJ1-1; D gene unclear. CDR3 loop: CASSIVLASGRVSTEAFF. The CDR3 DNA follows: TGTGCCAGTAGTATAGTTCTCGCATCCGGTAGGGTCTCCACTGAAGCTTTCTTT.